One T cell receptor beta chain is described in this entry. Per the germline V gene, CDR1 is SGHTA and CDR2 is FQGTGA. J lost 10 bases, V lost 5 bases, and 5 bases had no gene match. The CDR3 runs to 13 residues. This sample was included in a study of T cell responses to AZD1222 COVID-19 vaccine. TCRdb's table, derived via immunoSEQ multiplex PCR, lists solely in-frame clones and lacks some. The sample yields over 150,000 clones, approximately 90% seen once. This receptor was taken from an adult in good health. The chain carries TRBV7-3 and TRBJ1-6; 7 bases line up with TRBD1. The specimen was peripheral blood, collected on day 0 of MenACWY control vaccination. For the CDR3, the DNA is TGTGCCAGCAGCCACAGGGGAGAGTCACCCCTCCACTTT. Translation: CASSHRGESPLHF.